This TCR beta chain was retrieved from a study of beta chain features in type 1 diabetes. Isolation of CD4+ naive, central memory, regulatory and stem cell-like memory cells was achieved by sorting via CD45RO/CCR7/CD25/CD127/CD95/CD27. The CDR3 sequence is 13 residues long. From germline, CDR1 is SGHRS and CDR2 YFSETQ. V was pared by 5 bases and J by 4 bases, with 12 bases between. Notes on the study in general: Since sequencing was performed on cDNA, cells with high TCR expression could be over-represented. For patients, the naive, central memory and Treg TCRB repertoires appeared more alike than for healthy donors. No resolution was reached here on whether HLA type influences TCRB rearrangement.

The study reverse transcribed the entire isolated RNA, so it sequenced expressed TCRB transcripts. TCRdb keeps only in-frame clones here, not all; method: immunoSEQ multiplex PCR. This table holds 330,000 or so clones, about 15% found once. As regards this clone: As yet, its antigen is unknown.

This TCR was sampled from a man younger than 40 in good health. The chain recombines TRBV5-1 with TRBJ1-1; D possibly corresponds to TRBD1 (6 bases). Specimen: central memory CD4+ T cells from blood. The CDR3 DNA reads TGCGCCAGCAGACAGGACAGTAGCACTGAAGCTTTCTTT. Protein: CASRQDSSTEAFF.